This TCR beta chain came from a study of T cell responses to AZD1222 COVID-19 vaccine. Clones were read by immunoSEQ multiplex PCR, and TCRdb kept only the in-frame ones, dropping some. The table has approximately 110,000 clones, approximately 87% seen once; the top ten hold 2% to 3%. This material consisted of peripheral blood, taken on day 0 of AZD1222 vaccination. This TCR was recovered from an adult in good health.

In DNA, the CDR3 is TGTGCTAGTGGTTTCGACGTGCGGGGGACGACCCAGTACTTC. Translated, it gives CASGFDVRGTTQYF. The chain carries TRBV12-5 and TRBJ2-5, with 7 bases fitting TRBD2. CDR3 length: 14 amino acids. Germline V gene lookup returns CDR1 LGHNT and CDR2 FRNRAP. J gave up 7 bases and V 3 bases, and 8 bases lay outside the gene matches. Based on the CDR3 plus reference TRBV12-5 and TRBJ2-5, the full variable domain is DARVTQTPRHKVTEMGQEVTMRCQPILGHNTVFWYRQTMMQGLELLAYFRNRAPLDDSGMPKDRFSAEMPDATLATLKIQPSEPRDSAVYFCASGFDVRGTTQYFGPGTRLLVL.